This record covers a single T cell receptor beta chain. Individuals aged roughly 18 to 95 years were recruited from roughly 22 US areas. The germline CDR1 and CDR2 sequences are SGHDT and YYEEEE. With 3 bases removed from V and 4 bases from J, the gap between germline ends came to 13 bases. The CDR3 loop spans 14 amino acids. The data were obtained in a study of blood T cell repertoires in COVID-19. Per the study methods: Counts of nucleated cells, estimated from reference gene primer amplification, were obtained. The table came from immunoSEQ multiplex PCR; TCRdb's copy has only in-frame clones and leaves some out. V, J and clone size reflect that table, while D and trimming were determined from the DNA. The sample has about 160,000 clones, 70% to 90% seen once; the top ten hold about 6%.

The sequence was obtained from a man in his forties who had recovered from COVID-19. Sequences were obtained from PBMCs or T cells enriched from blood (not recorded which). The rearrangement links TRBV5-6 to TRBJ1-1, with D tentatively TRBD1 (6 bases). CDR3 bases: TGTGCCAGCAGCTGGCAGGGAGGGGGCACTGAAGCTTTCTTT. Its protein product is CASSWQGGGTEAFF.